The rows below give T cell receptor beta chains drawn from one sample of a study of shared clonotypes between healthy human individuals. Sequencing used immunoSEQ multiplex PCR; TCRdb keeps in-frame clones, though not all of them. The sample has about 590,000 clones, nearly 97% seen once; the top ten hold 0.085% to 0.11%. Sequencing was carried out using naive CD8+ T cells sorted from blood. The receptors come from a woman aged 25 to 39 in good health. Each CDR3 is given with its conserved first and last residue. The order of the fields is J gene, D gene, clone size, V gene, CDR3 DNA, CDR3 protein. The D gene is left open where the match is weak. Clone size, where shown, is once, few, many, or a class for clones that have expanded.

J gene: TRBJ2-7; D gene: .; clone size: .; V gene: TRBV5-5; CDR3 DNA: TGTGCCAGCAGCGATGGACGGGGCAGGTTAACCTACGAGCAGTACTTC; CDR3 protein: CASSDGRGRLTYEQYF
J gene: TRBJ2-1; D gene: TRBD2; clone size: once; V gene: TRBV9; CDR3 DNA: TGTGCCAGCAGCCCAACGGAGACTAGCGGGTTCTACAATGAGCAGTTCTTC; CDR3 protein: CASSPTETSGFYNEQFF
J gene: TRBJ2-3; D gene: .; clone size: .; V gene: TRBV11-2; CDR3 DNA: TGTGCCAGCAGCCGAACCGGTGCGGCCACAGATACGCAGTATTTT; CDR3 protein: CASSRTGAATDTQYF
J gene: TRBJ2-5; D gene: TRBD1; clone size: .; V gene: TRBV29-1; CDR3 DNA: TGCAGCGTTCCACGGGACAGCCAAGAGACCCAGTACTTC; CDR3 protein: CSVPRDSQETQYF
J gene: TRBJ1-5; D gene: TRBD1; clone size: .; V gene: TRBV7-8; CDR3 DNA: TGTGCCAGCAGCTTAGAGTCCGGACAGGTCAATCAGCCCCAGCATTTT; CDR3 protein: CASSLESGQVNQPQHF
J gene: TRBJ1-2; D gene: TRBD1; clone size: .; V gene: TRBV28; CDR3 DNA: TGTGCCAGCAGTTTACGGGACAGGGCGGCTAGAGGCTACACCTTC; CDR3 protein: CASSLRDRAARGYTF
J gene: TRBJ2-1; D gene: TRBD2; clone size: .; V gene: TRBV7-8; CDR3 DNA: TGTGCCAGCAGCCCCCTAGCGGGGGGTTACAATGAGCAGTTCTTC; CDR3 protein: CASSPLAGGYNEQFF
J gene: TRBJ1-4; D gene: .; clone size: .; V gene: TRBV5-4; CDR3 DNA: TGTGCCAGCAGCTTGAATGGGGACGTCTGGGTGCCCCTAGCTAATGAAAAACTGTTTTTT; CDR3 protein: CASSLNGDVWVPLANEKLFF
J gene: TRBJ2-7; D gene: .; clone size: .; V gene: TRBV19; CDR3 DNA: TGTGCCAGTAGTCCGGGACCGCTATACGGGCAGTACTTC; CDR3 protein: CASSPGPLYGQYF
J gene: TRBJ2-4; D gene: .; clone size: once; V gene: TRBV7-8; CDR3 DNA: TGTGCCAGCGGGCTCCGGGCCAAAAACATTCAGTACTTC; CDR3 protein: CASGLRAKNIQYF
J gene: TRBJ2-1; D gene: .; clone size: once; V gene: TRBV5-6; CDR3 DNA: TGTGCCAGCAGCTTTTCCCTCCAGCCGGAGCAGTTCTTC; CDR3 protein: CASSFSLQPEQFF
J gene: TRBJ2-5; D gene: TRBD1; clone size: .; V gene: TRBV5-1; CDR3 DNA: TGCGCCAGCAGCTTGGGACAGGGGGCTCGGGAGACCCAGTACTTC; CDR3 protein: CASSLGQGARETQYF